This TCR beta chain was identified during a study of human T cells and chemical hapten exposure. Overall study findings and caveats: The number of TCRs over 1 in 1000 frequency stayed unchanged after DPC.

Within the library, unique molecular identifiers were attached to each individual cDNA molecule. Original processing methods: Individual samples carried between about 23,224 and 750,000 TCRs, with 80,000 to 100,000 as the median. TCRdb independently ran MiXCR on the RACE reads; one entry per CDR3 protein. V and J calls and clone size were set by TCRdb, not the authors. The table includes approximately 84,000 distinct CDR3 sequences, over 8.5% detected once. This sample's time point: healthy volunteer bleed at 6 weeks. Blood, whole and unfractionated, served as the source for total RNA extraction. The table lists this clonotype with many counts. Its target is not known. The clonotype comes from a male donor in good health. Some clones in this sample may be carry-over from other donors' samples. Sequenced sample: whole blood.

CDR3 nucleotide sequence: TGTGCCAGCAGTTACGGCGGAGGACAGGGAACCTACGAGCAGTACTTC. This translates into CASSYGGGQGTYEQYF. The chain links TRBV6-5 to TRBJ2-7; TRBD1 matches 8 bases. Germline lookup yields CDR1 MNHEY and CDR2 SVGAGI. J lost 2 bases, V lost 2 bases, and 8 bases had no gene match. The CDR3 is made up of 16 amino acids.